Listed here are 7 T cell receptor beta chains from one sample, sequenced in a study of identical twins (TCRdb year 2016). Receptors were amplified or captured by 5' RACE. The run used an Illumina HiSeq 2000. TCRdb trimmed public reads at Q25 via fastp, called clones via MiXCR and kept in-frame beta chains. One record per CDR3 amino acid sequence lists the most common genes and DNA. This sample holds 400,000 to 600,000 distinct CDR3 sequences; around 24% were observed only once. The ten largest clones add up to 0.45% to 0.5% of the sample. The same data also contributed to another study, on yellow fever vaccine responses in identical twins.

The sequenced material came from CD4+ T cells sorted from blood. Receptors originate from a young woman in good health.

The chain couples TRBV6-2 or TRBV6-3 to TRBJ1-5, with D uncertain. Trimming removed 7 bases from V and 3 bases from J, with 7 bases in between. The germline V gene encodes CDR1 MNHEY and CDR2 SVGEGT. The CDR3 spans 12 residues. CDR3 amino acids: CASNTVNQPQHF. The CDR3 DNA is TGTGCCAGCAACACCGTCAATCAGCCCCAGCATTTT.

The V call is TRBV12-3 or TRBV12-4, the J call TRBJ2-1; TRBD1 matches at 8 bases. The V gene end was trimmed by 0 bases and the J gene end by 6 bases; junction bases not matched to a gene: 10. The CDR3 is 17 amino acids. Here the CDR3 reads CASSLAPPGGLGNEQFF. CDR3 nucleotides: TGTGCCAGCAGTTTAGCCCCCCCAGGGGGCCTCGGCAATGAGCAGTTCTTC.

This clonotype was found many times. The chain uses TRBV5-1 and TRBJ2-1; 7 bases align to TRBD1. Germline-derived CDR1 and CDR2 are SGHRS and YFSETQ. This CDR3 has 13 residues. V gave up 4 bases and J gave up 9 bases; unmatched junction bases: 7. CDR3 amino acids: CASSPRGSSEQFF. Here the CDR3 DNA reads TGCGCCAGCAGCCCCAGGGGGTCAAGTGAGCAGTTCTTC.

This clonotype was counted between two and nine times. V and J are TRBV16 and TRBJ2-4; D may be TRBD1 or TRBD2 (5 bases each). The CDR3 has 16 amino acids. V was shortened by 4 bases and J by 2 bases, with 15 bases between the two germline ends. Germline V gene sequence: CDR1 KGHSY, CDR2 FQNENV. CDR3 sequence (DNA): TGTGCCAGCAGCCGGATGGGGGTTACATCCAAAAACATTCAGTACTTC. Protein product: CASSRMGVTSKNIQYF.

This clonotype was detected ten times or more. The J gene is TRBJ2-7, the V gene TRBV12-3 or TRBV12-4; tentatively, D is TRBD1 (6 bases). V lost 3 bases and J lost 2, with 11 bases in between. The CDR3 length is 14 residues. The CDR3, as DNA: TGTGCCAGCAGTTTTACAGGGAGAGCCTACGAGCAGTACGTC. Protein product: CASSFTGRAYEQYV.

This chain links TRBV12-3 or TRBV12-4 with TRBJ2-7; D might be TRBD2 (5 bases). Trimming took off 6 bases at V and 2 bases at J, with 14 bases between the two ends. The CDR3 spans 14 residues. The CDR3 spells CASSPQDFTYEQYV. In DNA form, the CDR3 reads TGTGCCAGCAGCCCGCAGGACTTTACCTACGAGCAGTACGTC.

The chain links TRBV7-9 to TRBJ2-5; D is perhaps TRBD2 (5 bases). V lost 1 base to trimming and J lost 5 bases, with 14 bases between them. CDR1 and CDR2 from the germline V gene are SEHNR and FQNEAQ (reference sequence). There are 15 residues in the CDR3. CDR3 in amino acids: CASSLVGRWEETQYF. CDR3 coding DNA: TGTGCCAGCAGCTTAGTGGGCCGCTGGGAGGAGACCCAGTACTTC.